The 14 T cell receptor beta chains presented below share a single source sample, sequenced in a study of blood T cells in healthy people across ages. The use of a sample-barcoded 5' primer and a J-beta primer mix characterized a second PCR of roughly 6 to 12 cycles. MiXCR, run by TCRdb on the 5' RACE reads, gives a single entry per CDR3 protein. The sample has fewer than 1 million distinct CDR3 sequences; around two fifths are singletons. The sample was blood. These receptors came from a man in his fifties or sixties in good health.

J is TRBJ2-1 and V is TRBV18; tentative D call: TRBD2 (6 bases). V was shortened by 8 bases and J by 7 bases, with 12 bases between the two germline ends. The CDR3 has 12 residues. CDR1 and CDR2 (germline): KGHSH, LQKENI. For the CDR3, the DNA is TGTGCCAGCGCACGACGGGAGAATGAGCAGTTCTTC. Its translation: CASARRENEQFF. Full variable domain (missing parts from reference TRBV18 and TRBJ2-1): NAGVMQNPRHLVRRRGQEARLRCSPMKGHSHVYWYRQLPEEGLKFMVYLQKENIIDESGMPKERFSAEFPKEGPSILRIQQVVRGDSAAYFCASARRENEQFFGPGTRLTVL.

The V and J genes are TRBV12-3 or TRBV12-4 and TRBJ2-1, with D tentatively TRBD1 (6 bases). Between the trimmed V and J ends, which lost 1 base and 9 bases, there was a span of 19 bases. The length of the CDR3 is 16 residues. The CDR3 region has the DNA TGTGCCAGCAGTTTAGGGGACCCTAGGGGGTTAGCTGAGCAGTTCTTC. Amino acid sequence: CASSLGDPRGLAEQFF.

The chain has TRBV30 and TRBJ1-2; D not certain. The germline gives CDR1 GTSNPN, CDR2 SVGIG (reference sequence). Trimming cost V 7 bases and J 6 bases, with 6 bases left between them. There are 9 residues in the CDR3. The CDR3 region is CALQDGYTF. DNA of the CDR3: TGTGCCTTGCAGGATGGCTACACCTTC.

The chain joins TRBV3-1 to TRBJ2-4; D is unclear. The germline V gene encodes CDR1 LGHDT and CDR2 YNNKEL (reference sequence). The length of the CDR3 is 16 residues. Trimming removed 0 bases at V and 0 bases at J, with 9 bases between. CDR3 sequence (DNA): TGTGCCAGCAGCCAAGAAAGGCATCTAGCCAAAAACATTCAGTACTTC. Its translation: CASSQERHLAKNIQYF.

The chain combines TRBV29-1 with TRBJ1-2; D call uncertain. The V end lost 5 bases, the J end lost 7 bases, and 14 bases lay between the germline ends. The CDR3 contains 12 residues. Germline CDR1 reads SQVTM; CDR2 reads ANQGSEA. The CDR3 region has the DNA TGCAGCGTTCTCGAGGGCATGGGTGGCTACACCTTC. This translates into CSVLEGMGGYTF.

This clonotype was seen more than once but under ten times. J is TRBJ2-7 and V is TRBV5-1; D perhaps matches TRBD1 (5 bases). Germline values: CDR1 SGHRS, CDR2 YFSETQ. This CDR3 is 14 amino acids long. With 0 bases removed from V and 2 bases from J, the gap between germline ends came to 9 bases. CDR3 sequence: CASSLVDSAYEQYF. CDR3 DNA sequence: TGCGCCAGCAGCTTGGTTGACAGCGCCTACGAGCAGTACTTC.

This clonotype was observed a few times. J is TRBJ2-7 and V is TRBV7-2, with 9 bases matching TRBD1. The trim removed 5 bases at V and 3 bases at J, leaving 8 bases unmatched. Looked up from germline, CDR1 is SGHTA and CDR2 is FQGNSA. CDR3 length: 15 amino acids. Here the CDR3 reads CASSPRQGGGYEQYF. CDR3 DNA sequence: TGTGCCAGCAGCCCCCGACAGGGGGGAGGCTACGAGCAGTACTTC.

The chain carries TRBV7-2 and TRBJ1-6; 8 bases fit TRBD1. V shed 5 bases, J shed 10 bases, and the junction held 4 bases outside the gene matches. Germline assignment: CDR1 SGHTA and CDR2 FQGNSA. The CDR3 is 13 amino acids. The CDR3 spells CASSMDRESPLHF. CDR3 nucleotides: TGTGCCAGCAGCATGGACAGGGAATCACCCCTCCACTTT.

This clonotype was seen once. V and J are TRBV6-5 and TRBJ2-7; 7 bases match TRBD1. Germline CDR1 is MNHEY and CDR2 is SVGAGI. The CDR3 has 16 amino acids. V was clipped by 6 bases and J by 2 bases; unmatched bases: 13. CDR3 sequence (DNA): TGTGCCAGCAGCTACGGACGGACAGGTCTTGCCTACGAGCAGTACTTC. The encoded protein is CASSYGRTGLAYEQYF.

This CDR3 is CASSYWEAGAYEQYF. The CDR3 DNA is TGTGCCAGCAGTTATTGGGAAGCGGGGGCCTACGAGCAGTACTTC. This sequence joins TRBV6-5 and TRBJ2-7; TRBD2 aligns across 8 bases. Trimming at V came to 3 bases and at J to 2 bases, leaving 6 bases not matched to a gene. The CDR3 has 15 amino acids. Germline V gene lookup returns CDR1 MNHEY and CDR2 SVGAGI.

A note on this clonotype: One end of the junction is discordant with germline, which a read error may explain. The chain joins TRBV18 to TRBJ2-1; a possible D gene is TRBD1 (6 bases). CDR3 length: 13 residues. Germline CDR1 reads KGHSH; CDR2 reads LQKENI. The CDR3 reads CASSLQGVNERFF. CDR3 in DNA: TGTGCCAGCTCATTACAGGGTGTCAATGAGCGGTTCTTC.

For the CDR3, the DNA is TGTGCCAGCAGCGCGGCGGCCCCGGGATTCAATGAGCAGTTCTTC. Protein: CASSAAAPGFNEQFF. V usage is TRBV9 and J usage is TRBJ2-1; D is perhaps TRBD2 (5 bases). CDR1 and CDR2 from the germline V gene are SGDLS and YYNGEE. CDR3 length: 15 amino acids. Trimming cost V 3 bases and J 6 bases, with 16 bases left between them.

Turning to this clonotype: This may stem from a read error, because a much larger clone lies one nucleotide away. This chain connects TRBV7-2 to TRBJ1-5; no definite D call. The V gene's germline CDR1 is SGHTA and CDR2 FQGNSA. The CDR3 covers 17 residues. The V and J ends lost 5 bases and 0 bases respectively, with 17 bases between them. This chain's CDR3 is CASSRIGPGFSNQPQHF. The CDR3 region has the DNA TGTGCCAGCAGCCGGATAGGGCCGGGGTTTAGCAATCAGCCCCAGCATTTT.

This clonotype has only a few counts. The rearrangement links TRBV2 to TRBJ2-6; 9 nucleotides align to TRBD1. This CDR3 is built from 17 residues. Germline CDR1 SNHLY, CDR2 FYNNEI. J gave up 2 bases and V 3 bases, and 5 bases lay outside the gene matches. The CDR3 is CASSESRDRAGANVLTF. As DNA, the CDR3 is TGTGCCAGCAGTGAGTCCCGGGACAGGGCTGGGGCCAACGTCCTGACTTTC.